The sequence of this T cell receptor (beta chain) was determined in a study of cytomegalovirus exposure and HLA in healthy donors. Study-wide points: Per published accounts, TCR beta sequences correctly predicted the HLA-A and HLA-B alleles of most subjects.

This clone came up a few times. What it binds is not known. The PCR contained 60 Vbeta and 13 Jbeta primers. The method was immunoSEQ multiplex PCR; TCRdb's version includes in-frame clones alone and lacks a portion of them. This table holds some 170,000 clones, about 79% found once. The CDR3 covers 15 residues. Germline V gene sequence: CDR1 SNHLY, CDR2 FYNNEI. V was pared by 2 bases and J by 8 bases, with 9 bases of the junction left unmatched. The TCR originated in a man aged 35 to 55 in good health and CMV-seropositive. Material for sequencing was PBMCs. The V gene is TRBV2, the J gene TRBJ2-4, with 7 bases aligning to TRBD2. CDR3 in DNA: TGTGCCAGCAGTGAATGGGCTAGCGGTCGGGACATTCAGTACTTC. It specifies CASSEWASGRDIQYF.